The sequence of this TCR beta chain was determined in a study of blood T cells in healthy people across ages. Study-level findings and limits: Donor CMV infection status was unknown, possibly confounding age-related changes in expanded clonotypes. Donors of long life had a larger count of naive CD4+ cells and greater diversity than aged donors.

Remarks on this clonotype: Its antigen is unidentified.

The CDR3 consists of 16 residues. With 3 bases clipped from V and 9 bases from J, the junction kept 8 bases outside the gene matches. CDR1 is SGHRS, CDR2 YFSETQ, per germline. Next came a second PCR, run for about 7 to 11 cycles, which used a sample-barcoded 5' primer along with a J-beta primer mix. Each CDR3 protein gets one entry after TCRdb re-called the 5' RACE reads with MiXCR. The sample has 1.5 million or so distinct CDR3 sequences; roughly two fifths are singletons. This receptor was taken from a woman aged 18-30 years in good health. This chain links TRBV5-1 with TRBJ2-1; TRBD2 matches at 14 bases. Sequenced sample: blood. The chain's CDR3 is CASSSTGTSGGFEQFF. In DNA, the CDR3 is TGCGCCAGCAGCTCGACCGGGACTAGCGGGGGTTTTGAGCAGTTCTTC.